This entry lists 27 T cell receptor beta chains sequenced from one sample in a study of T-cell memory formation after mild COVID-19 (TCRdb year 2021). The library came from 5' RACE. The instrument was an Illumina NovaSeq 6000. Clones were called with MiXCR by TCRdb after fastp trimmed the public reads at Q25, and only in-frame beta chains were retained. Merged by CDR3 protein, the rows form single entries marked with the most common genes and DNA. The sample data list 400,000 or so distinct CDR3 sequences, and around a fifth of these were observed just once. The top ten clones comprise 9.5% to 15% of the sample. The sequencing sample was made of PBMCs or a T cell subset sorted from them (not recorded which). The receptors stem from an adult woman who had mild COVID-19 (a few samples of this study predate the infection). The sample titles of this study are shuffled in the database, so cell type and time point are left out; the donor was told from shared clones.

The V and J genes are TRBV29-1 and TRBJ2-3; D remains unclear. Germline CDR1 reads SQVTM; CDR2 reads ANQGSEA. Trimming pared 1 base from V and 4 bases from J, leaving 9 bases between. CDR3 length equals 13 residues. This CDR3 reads CSVEGQSADTQYF. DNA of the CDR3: TGCAGCGTTGAAGGGCAGTCTGCAGATACGCAGTATTTT.

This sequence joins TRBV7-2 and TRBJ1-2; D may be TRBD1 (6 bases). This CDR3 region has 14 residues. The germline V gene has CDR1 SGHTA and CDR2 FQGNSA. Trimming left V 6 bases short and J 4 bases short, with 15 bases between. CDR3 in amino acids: CASSPTGPPYGYTF. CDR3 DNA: TGTGCCAGCAGTCCCACAGGGCCCCCCTATGGCTACACCTTC.

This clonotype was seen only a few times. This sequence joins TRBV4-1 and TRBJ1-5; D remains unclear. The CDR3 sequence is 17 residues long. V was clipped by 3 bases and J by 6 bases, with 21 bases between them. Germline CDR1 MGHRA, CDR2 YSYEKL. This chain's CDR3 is CASSHAEGYSGLQPQHF. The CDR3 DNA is TGCGCCAGCAGCCACGCCGAGGGTTATTCCGGACTTCAGCCCCAGCATTTT.

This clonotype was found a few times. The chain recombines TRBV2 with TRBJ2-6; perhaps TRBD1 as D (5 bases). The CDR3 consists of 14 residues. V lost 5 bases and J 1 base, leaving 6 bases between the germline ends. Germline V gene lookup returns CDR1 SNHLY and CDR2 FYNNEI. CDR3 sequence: CASSRTSGANVLTF. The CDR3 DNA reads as TGTGCCAGCAGTCGGACATCTGGGGCCAACGTCCTGACTTTC.

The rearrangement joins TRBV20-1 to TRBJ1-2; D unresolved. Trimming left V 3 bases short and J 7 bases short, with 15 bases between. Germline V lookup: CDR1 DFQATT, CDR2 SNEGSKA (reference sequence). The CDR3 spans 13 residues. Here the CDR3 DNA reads TGCAGTGCTAGGACCTCGGCGGGAGGTGGCTACACCTTC. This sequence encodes CSARTSAGGGYTF.

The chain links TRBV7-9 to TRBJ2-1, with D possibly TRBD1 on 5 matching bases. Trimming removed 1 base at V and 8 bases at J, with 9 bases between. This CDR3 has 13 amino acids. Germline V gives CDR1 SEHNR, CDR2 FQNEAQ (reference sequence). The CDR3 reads CASSLGTLHEQFF. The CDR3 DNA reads TGTGCCAGCAGCTTAGGGACATTACATGAGCAGTTCTTC.

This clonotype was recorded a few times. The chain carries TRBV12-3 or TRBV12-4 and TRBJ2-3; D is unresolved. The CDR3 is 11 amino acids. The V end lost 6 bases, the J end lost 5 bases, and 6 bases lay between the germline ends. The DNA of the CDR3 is TGTGCCAGCAGCGTGATAGATACGCAGTATTTT. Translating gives CASSVIDTQYF.

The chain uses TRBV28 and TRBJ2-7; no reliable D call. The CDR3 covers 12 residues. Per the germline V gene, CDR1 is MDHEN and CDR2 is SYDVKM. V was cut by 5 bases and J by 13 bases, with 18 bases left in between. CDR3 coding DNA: TGTGCCAGCAGTCCCCCCAGTATCTCTCTTTACTTC. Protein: CASSPPSISLYF.

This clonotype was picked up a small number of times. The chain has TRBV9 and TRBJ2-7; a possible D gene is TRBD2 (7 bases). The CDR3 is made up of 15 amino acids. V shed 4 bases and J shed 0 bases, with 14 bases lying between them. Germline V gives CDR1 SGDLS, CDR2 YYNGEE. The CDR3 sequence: CASSQGGGSSYEQYF. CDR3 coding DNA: TGTGCCAGCAGCCAAGGGGGAGGGAGCTCCTACGAGCAGTACTTC.

CDR3 protein: CASSQAAPFGTSATDTQYF. In DNA, the CDR3 is TGCGCCAGCAGCCAAGCTGCACCGTTCGGGACTAGCGCCACAGATACGCAGTATTTT. The J gene is TRBJ2-3, the V gene TRBV4-3, with TRBD2 matching over 10 bases. Germline-derived CDR1 and CDR2 are LGHNA and YSLEER. This CDR3 is built from 19 residues. Germline trimming cut 1 base from V and 2 bases from J; bases unmatched to any gene: 12.

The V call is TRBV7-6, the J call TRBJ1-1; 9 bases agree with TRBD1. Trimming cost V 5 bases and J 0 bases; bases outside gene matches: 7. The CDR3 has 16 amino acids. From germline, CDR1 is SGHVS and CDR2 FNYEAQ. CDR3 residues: CASSPGTGLMNTEAFF. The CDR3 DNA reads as TGTGCCAGCAGCCCCGGGACAGGGCTCATGAACACTGAAGCTTTCTTT.

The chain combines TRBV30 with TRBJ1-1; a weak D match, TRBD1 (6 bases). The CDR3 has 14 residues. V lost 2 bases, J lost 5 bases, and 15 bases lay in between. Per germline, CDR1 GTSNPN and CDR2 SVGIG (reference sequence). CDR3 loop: CAWSRPGARTEAFF. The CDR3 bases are TGTGCCTGGAGTCGGCCGGGGGCGAGGACTGAAGCTTTCTTT.

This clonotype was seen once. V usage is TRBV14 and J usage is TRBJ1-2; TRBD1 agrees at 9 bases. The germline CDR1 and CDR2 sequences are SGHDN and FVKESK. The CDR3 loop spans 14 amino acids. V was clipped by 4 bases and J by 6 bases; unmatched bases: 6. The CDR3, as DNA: TGTGCCAGCAGCCCCTTCGGACAGGGGAATGGCTACACCTTC. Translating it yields CASSPFGQGNGYTF.

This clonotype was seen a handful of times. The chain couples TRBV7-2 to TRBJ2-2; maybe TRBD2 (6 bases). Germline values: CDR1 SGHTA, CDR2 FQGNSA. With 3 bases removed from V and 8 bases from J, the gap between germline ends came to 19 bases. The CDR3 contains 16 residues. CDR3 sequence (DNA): TGTGCCAGCAGCTTCCATGCGGGATCGGGAGCGGGGGAGCTGTTTTTT. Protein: CASSFHAGSGAGELFF.

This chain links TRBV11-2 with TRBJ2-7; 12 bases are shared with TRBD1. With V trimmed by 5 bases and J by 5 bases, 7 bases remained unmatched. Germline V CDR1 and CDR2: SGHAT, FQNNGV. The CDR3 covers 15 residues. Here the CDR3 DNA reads TGTGCCAGCAGCCCGGGGACAGGGGGCAAGAACGAGCAGTACTTC. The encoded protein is CASSPGTGGKNEQYF.

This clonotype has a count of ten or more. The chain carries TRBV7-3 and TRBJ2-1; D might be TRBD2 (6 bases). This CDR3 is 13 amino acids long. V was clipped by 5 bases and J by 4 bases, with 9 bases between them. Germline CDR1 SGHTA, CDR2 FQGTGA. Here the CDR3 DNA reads TGTGCCAGCAGCGACGGGACTTACAATGAGCAGTTCTTC. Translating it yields CASSDGTYNEQFF.

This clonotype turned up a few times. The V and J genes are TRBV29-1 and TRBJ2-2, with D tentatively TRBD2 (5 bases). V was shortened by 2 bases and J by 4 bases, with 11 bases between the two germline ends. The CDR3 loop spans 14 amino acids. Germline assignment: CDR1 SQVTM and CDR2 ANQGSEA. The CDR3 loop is CSVESGVATGELFF. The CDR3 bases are TGCAGCGTTGAATCCGGGGTGGCCACCGGGGAGCTGTTTTTT.

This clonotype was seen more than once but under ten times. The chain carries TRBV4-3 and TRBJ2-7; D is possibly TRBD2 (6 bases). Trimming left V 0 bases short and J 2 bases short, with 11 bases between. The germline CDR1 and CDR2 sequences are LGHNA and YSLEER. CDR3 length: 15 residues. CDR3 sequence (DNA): TGCGCCAGCAGCCAAGATCGGAGGGAGACCTACGAGCAGTACTTC. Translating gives CASSQDRRETYEQYF.

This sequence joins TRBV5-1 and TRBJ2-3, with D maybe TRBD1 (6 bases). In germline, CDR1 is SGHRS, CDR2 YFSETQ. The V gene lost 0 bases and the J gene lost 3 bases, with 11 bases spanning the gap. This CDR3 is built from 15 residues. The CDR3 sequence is CASSLGQDWTDTQYF. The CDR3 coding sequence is TGCGCCAGCAGCTTGGGACAGGATTGGACAGATACGCAGTATTTT.

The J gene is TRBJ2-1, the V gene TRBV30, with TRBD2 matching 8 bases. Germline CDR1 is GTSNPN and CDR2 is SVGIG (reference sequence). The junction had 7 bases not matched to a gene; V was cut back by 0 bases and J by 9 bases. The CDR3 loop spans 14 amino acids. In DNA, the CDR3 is TGTGCCTGGAGTGTCTCGGGAGGGCCGAGTGAGCAGTTCTTC. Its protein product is CAWSVSGGPSEQFF.

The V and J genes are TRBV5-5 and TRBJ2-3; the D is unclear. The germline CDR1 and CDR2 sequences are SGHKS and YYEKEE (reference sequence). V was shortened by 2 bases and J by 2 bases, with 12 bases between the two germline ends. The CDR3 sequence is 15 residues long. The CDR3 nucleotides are TGTGCCAGCAGCTTAGGGTTCCCCGACACAGATACGCAGTATTTT. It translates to CASSLGFPDTDTQYF. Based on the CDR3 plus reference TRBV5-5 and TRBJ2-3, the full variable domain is DAGVTQSPTHLIKTRGQQVTLRCSPISGHKSVSWYQQVLGQGPQFIFQYYEKEERGRGNFPDRFSARQFPNYSSELNVNALLLGDSALYLCASSLGFPDTDTQYFGPGTRLTVL.

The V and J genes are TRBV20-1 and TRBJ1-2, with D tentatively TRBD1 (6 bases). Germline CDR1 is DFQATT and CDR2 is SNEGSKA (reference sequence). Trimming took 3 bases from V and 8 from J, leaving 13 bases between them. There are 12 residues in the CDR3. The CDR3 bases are TGCAGTGCTAGGGGGGGGGCGCAGGGCTACACCTTC. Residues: CSARGGAQGYTF.

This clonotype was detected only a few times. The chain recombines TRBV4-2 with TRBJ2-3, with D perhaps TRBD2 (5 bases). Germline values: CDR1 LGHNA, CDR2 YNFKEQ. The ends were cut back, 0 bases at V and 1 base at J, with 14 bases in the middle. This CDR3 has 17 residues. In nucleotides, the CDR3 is TGTGCCAGCAGCCAAGATCATAGCGAGCAACGCACAGATACGCAGTATTTT. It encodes CASSQDHSEQRTDTQYF.

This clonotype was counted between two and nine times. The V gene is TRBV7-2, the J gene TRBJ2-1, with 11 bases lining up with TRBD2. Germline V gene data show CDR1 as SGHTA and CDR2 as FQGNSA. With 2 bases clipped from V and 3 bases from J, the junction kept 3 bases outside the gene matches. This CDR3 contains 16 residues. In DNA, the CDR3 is TGTGCCAGCAGCTTAACTGGGACTAGCGGCTACAATGAGCAGTTCTTC. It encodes CASSLTGTSGYNEQFF.

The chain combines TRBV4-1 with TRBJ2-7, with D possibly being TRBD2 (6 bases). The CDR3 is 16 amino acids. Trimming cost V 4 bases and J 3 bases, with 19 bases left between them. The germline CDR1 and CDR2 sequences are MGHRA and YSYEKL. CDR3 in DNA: TGCGCCAGCAGCCCATCTAGCGCTTCGGGGTACTACGAGCAGTACTTC. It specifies CASSPSSASGYYEQYF.

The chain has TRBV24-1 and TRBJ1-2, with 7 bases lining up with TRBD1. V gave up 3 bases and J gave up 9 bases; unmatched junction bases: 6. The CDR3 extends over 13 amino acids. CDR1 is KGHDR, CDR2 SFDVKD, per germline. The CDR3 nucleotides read TGTGCCACCAGTGATGGACAGGTTGGAAGCTACACCTTC. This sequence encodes CATSDGQVGSYTF.

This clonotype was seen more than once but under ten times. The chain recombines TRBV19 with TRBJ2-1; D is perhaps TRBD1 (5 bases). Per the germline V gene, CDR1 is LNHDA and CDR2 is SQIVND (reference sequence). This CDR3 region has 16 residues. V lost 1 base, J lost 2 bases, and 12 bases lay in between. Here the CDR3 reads CASSIVVGPPYNEQFF. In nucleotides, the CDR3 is TGTGCCAGTAGTATAGTAGTGGGGCCTCCCTACAATGAGCAGTTCTTC.